This is a list of T cell receptor beta chains from one sample in a study of shared clonotypes between healthy human individuals. TCRdb's table, derived via immunoSEQ multiplex PCR, lists solely in-frame clones and lacks some. This sample has 2.3 million or so clones, with just over 90% found just once. Sequences were obtained from naive CD4+ T cells from PBMCs. The receptors here all came from a man between 18 and 35 years old in good health. Some clones in this sample may be carry-over from other donors' samples. CDR3s include the opening cysteine and the closing phenylalanine or tryptophan. D genes are given only for firm matches. Size tells how often a clone was seen (once, few, many) or the class of an expanded clone, and some rows leave it out.

>TRBD2|NA|TRBJ2-7|TRBV9
CASSVGPGLAGVDEQYF
TGTGCCAGCAGCGTAGGTCCCGGACTAGCGGGAGTAGACGAGCAGTACTTC
>NA|NA|TRBJ2-1|TRBV5-1
CASSLEAASREQFF
TGCGCCAGCAGCTTGGAGGCAGCCTCAAGGGAGCAGTTCTTC
>NA|NA|TRBJ1-2|TRBV30
CAWSEVNYGYTF
TGTGCCTGGAGTGAAGTGAACTATGGCTACACCTTC
>NA|NA|TRBJ1-2|TRBV18
CASSTGIDYGYTF
TGTGCCAGCTCAACGGGCATCGACTATGGCTACACCTTC
>NA|NA|TRBJ1-3|TRBV27
CASSLGGRGNTIYF
TGTGCCAGCAGTTTAGGGGGGCGCGGAAACACCATATATTTT
>NA|NA|TRBJ1-3|TRBV11-3
CASSLARQVLKTTIYF
TGTGCCAGCAGCTTAGCCCGACAGGTGTTGAAGACCACCATATATTTT
>NA|NA|TRBJ2-1|TRBV27
CASSSPRPLYNEQFF
TGTGCCAGCAGTTCCCCTCGGCCTTTATACAATGAGCAGTTCTTC
>NA|NA|TRBJ1-1|TRBV7-9
CASSLAYRAPHEAFF
TGTGCCAGCAGCTTAGCGTACAGGGCCCCTCACGAGGCTTTCTTT
>NA|once|TRBJ2-1|TRBV25-1
CASSPTTNEQFF
TGTGCCAGCAGCCCTACCACCAATGAGCAGTTCTTC
>TRBD1|NA|TRBJ1-5|TRBV4-2
CASSQRQGATGNQPQHF
TGTGCCAGCAGCCAGAGACAGGGGGCGACTGGCAATCAGCCCCAGCATTTT
>NA|NA|TRBJ1-1|TRBV5-1
CASSLSAGNAEAFF
TGCGCCAGCAGCTTGTCCGCAGGGAACGCTGAAGCTTTCTTT
>NA|NA|TRBJ2-1|TRBV7-2
CASSLGVGTEQFF
TGTGCCAGCAGCTTAGGAGTCGGAACTGAGCAGTTCTTC
>NA|NA|TRBJ2-1|TRBV9
CASSAGLGISNEQFF
TGTGCCAGCAGCGCCGGTCTCGGGATAAGCAATGAGCAGTTCTTC
>NA|NA|TRBJ1-2|TRBV10-3
CAISEPPPGYYGYTF
TGTGCCATCAGTGAGCCCCCCCCAGGCTACTATGGCTACACCTTC
>NA|NA|TRBJ2-3|TRBV19
CASTDTRGTDTQYF
TGTGCCAGTACTGACACAAGGGGGACAGATACGCAGTATTTT
>TRBD2|NA|TRBJ2-2|TRBV29-1
CSVDGTSGLTGELFF
TGCAGCGTTGATGGGACTAGCGGTTTAACCGGGGAGCTGTTTTTT
>NA|NA|TRBJ2-7|TRBV5-6
CASSLAGWNLEQYF
TGTGCCAGCAGCTTGGCCGGGTGGAATCTCGAGCAGTACTTC
>NA|NA|TRBJ2-7|TRBV5-4
CASSPVPAGVAEQYF
TGTGCCAGCAGCCCTGTTCCGGCAGGGGTTGCGGAGCAGTACTTC
>NA|NA|TRBJ1-2|TRBV4-2
CASSQEIRTGYGYTF
TGTGCCAGCAGCCAAGAGATTAGAACAGGTTATGGCTACACCTTC
>TRBD2|NA|TRBJ2-1|TRBV19
CASSRRTFGPGGDNEQFF
TGTGCCAGTAGTAGACGGACTTTTGGGCCGGGAGGGGACAATGAGCAGTTCTTC
>NA|NA|TRBJ1-2|TRBV10-2
CASSLGEGYTF
TGCGCCAGCAGCCTTGGAGAAGGCTACACCTTC
>NA|NA|TRBJ2-5|TRBV13
CASSLALPETQYF
TGTGCCAGCAGCTTAGCCCTCCCGGAGACCCAGTACTTC
>NA|NA|TRBJ1-2|TRBV27
CASGTAYGYTF
TGTGCCAGCGGGACTGCCTATGGCTACACCTTC
>NA|once|TRBJ2-5|TRBV5-1
CASSLDVSGGTQYF
TGCGCCAGCAGCTTGGATGTGAGTGGGGGGACCCAGTACTTC
>NA|NA|TRBJ2-7|TRBV7-9
CASSPRLRPYEQYF
TGTGCCAGCAGCCCGAGACTAAGACCCTACGAGCAGTACTTC
>NA|few|TRBJ1-5|TRBV6-5
CASRLSGGNQPQHF
TGTGCCAGCCGCCTATCGGGGGGCAATCAGCCCCAGCATTTT
>NA|once|TRBJ2-7|TRBV9
CASSVGVGGDQFYEQYF
TGTGCCAGCAGCGTAGGGGTTGGTGGGGACCAGTTTTACGAGCAGTACTTC
>TRBD1|NA|TRBJ1-1|TRBV11-3
CASSFRGTGRRTEAFF
TGTGCCAGCAGCTTTAGGGGGACAGGGAGGCGGACTGAAGCTTTCTTT
>NA|once|TRBJ2-5|TRBV19
CASKQGSEETQYF
TGTGCCAGCAAACAGGGAAGTGAGGAGACCCAGTACTTC
>NA|NA|TRBJ1-5|TRBV28
CASSTGAGGHQPQHF
TGTGCCAGCAGTACGGGAGCCGGGGGTCACCAGCCCCAGCATTTT
>TRBD1|few|TRBJ1-3|TRBV27
CASSSGQRNTIYF
TGTGCCAGCAGTTCGGGACAGAGAAACACCATATATTTT
>NA|NA|TRBJ2-7|TRBV11-2
CASSKAVTSYEQYF
TGTGCCAGCAGCAAGGCGGTAACCTCCTACGAGCAGTACTTC
>TRBD1|NA|TRBJ2-1|TRBV18
CASSPPTGGGGEQFF
TGTGCCAGCTCACCCCCCACAGGGGGTGGAGGTGAGCAGTTCTTC
>NA|NA|TRBJ1-5|TRBV6-1
CASRQGISNQPQHF
TGTGCCAGCAGGCAGGGGATTAGCAATCAGCCCCAGCATTTT
>NA|NA|TRBJ2-7|TRBV11-2
CASSLPRSLKRRNPYEQYF
TGTGCCAGCAGCTTACCTAGAAGCTTAAAGCGGCGTAATCCCTACGAGCAGTACTTC
>NA|NA|TRBJ2-7|TRBV20-1
CSADPEVEQYF
TGCAGCGCGGATCCGGAGGTCGAGCAGTACTTC
>NA|NA|TRBJ1-1|TRBV29-1
CSVARFEGTVAFF
TGCAGCGTTGCTAGGTTTGAGGGGACGGTGGCTTTCTTT
>NA|NA|TRBJ2-3|TRBV19
CASSIPGGTDTQYF
TGTGCCAGTAGTATCCCCGGGGGCACAGATACGCAGTATTTT
>NA|NA|TRBJ1-1|TRBV5-1
CASSLLQENTEAFF
TGCGCCAGCAGCTTGCTACAGGAGAACACTGAAGCTTTCTTT